Listed below are T cell receptor beta chains from one sample, sequenced in a study of beta chain features in type 1 diabetes. This table comes from immunoSEQ multiplex PCR, and its TCRdb copy is limited to in-frame clones, with some not included. The sample contains 850,000 to 900,000 clones, roughly a sixth of which appear only once. Sequencing used naive CD4+ T cells from blood. All receptors come from a woman aged 18-29 years in good health. The CDR3 runs from the conserved cysteine through the conserved F or W. Each record gives: clone size, CDR3 length, D gene, J gene, V gene, CDR3 DNA, CDR3 protein. The D gene is left open where the match is weak. Only some rows state a clone size, as once, few, many or a class for expanded clones.

NA | 14 | NA | TRBJ2-1 | TRBV25-1 | TGTGCCACCACCCGGGGGTCCTCCTACAATGAGCAGTTCTTC | CATTRGSSYNEQFF
NA | 15 | TRBD1 | TRBJ2-7 | TRBV5-1 | TGCGCCAGCAGCCTGGGGACAGGGATAACCTACGAGCAGTACTTC | CASSLGTGITYEQYF
NA | 18 | TRBD2 | TRBJ2-1 | TRBV7-8 | TGTGCCAGCAGACCGACTAGCGGGAGCGCGAGCTCCTACAATGAGCAGTTCTTC | CASRPTSGSASSYNEQFF
few | 13 | NA | TRBJ2-7 | TRBV11-2 | TGTGCCAGCAGCTGGGAACTGTCAGGCGAGCAGTACTTC | CASSWELSGEQYF
NA | 17 | TRBD2 | TRBJ2-3 | TRBV4-2 | TGTGCCAGCAGCCAAGGAAGGGGACTAGGGAGCACAGATACGCAGTATTTT | CASSQGRGLGSTDTQYF
NA | 14 | NA | TRBJ2-3 | TRBV27 | TGTGCCAGCAGTTTCGCAGTTAGCACAGATACGCAGTATTTT | CASSFAVSTDTQYF
few | 14 | TRBD1 | TRBJ1-4 | TRBV2 | TGTGCCAGACGGGACAGTGCAACTAATGAAAAACTGTTTTTT | CARRDSATNEKLFF
NA | 16 | TRBD1 | TRBJ2-7 | TRBV18 | TGTGCCAGCTCACCACAGTCGGGACAGGGGGCCTACGAGCAGTACTTC | CASSPQSGQGAYEQYF
NA | 17 | TRBD1 | TRBJ2-3 | TRBV19 | TGTGCCAGTAGTCCGAAGGGACAGAGCTTGGGGGTTGGTACGCAGTATTTT | CASSPKGQSLGVGTQYF
few | 16 | TRBD2 | TRBJ2-1 | TRBV5-1 | TGCGCCAGCAGCTTAACTAGCGGAGCTTGGGGTGTTGAGCAGTTCTTC | CASSLTSGAWGVEQFF
NA | 13 | NA | TRBJ2-5 | TRBV6-5 | TGTGCCAGCAGTAAGGACAGAGAAGAGACCCAGTACTTC | CASSKDREETQYF
once | 14 | NA | TRBJ2-1 | TRBV7-9 | TGTGCCAGCAGCTTAAATGCGATAGGGAATGAGCAGTTCTTC | CASSLNAIGNEQFF
NA | 17 | TRBD1 | TRBJ2-2 | TRBV7-2 | TGTGCCAGCAGCTTATTAGCTGTCAGGGGGATAATCGGGGAGCTGTTTTTT | CASSLLAVRGIIGELFF
NA | 13 | NA | TRBJ2-5 | TRBV5-1 | TGCGCCAGCAGCTTGACGGGCTCCGGGACCCAGTACTTC | CASSLTGSGTQYF
many | 14 | TRBD2 | TRBJ2-1 | TRBV14 | TGTGCCAGCAACCTAGCGGGAGGTCGCAATGAGCAGTTCTTC | CASNLAGGRNEQFF
few | 12 | NA | TRBJ2-2 | TRBV25-1 | TGTGCCAGCACGTCGGGCACCGGGGAGCTGTTTTTT | CASTSGTGELFF
NA | 12 | NA | TRBJ1-5 | TRBV28 | TGTGCCAGCAGTTCGAACAATCAGCCCCAGCATTTT | CASSSNNQPQHF
NA | 17 | TRBD1 | TRBJ2-1 | TRBV27 | TGTGCCAGCAGCAAACCGGGACAGCCGGGGTCCTACAATGAGCAGTTCTTC | CASSKPGQPGSYNEQFF